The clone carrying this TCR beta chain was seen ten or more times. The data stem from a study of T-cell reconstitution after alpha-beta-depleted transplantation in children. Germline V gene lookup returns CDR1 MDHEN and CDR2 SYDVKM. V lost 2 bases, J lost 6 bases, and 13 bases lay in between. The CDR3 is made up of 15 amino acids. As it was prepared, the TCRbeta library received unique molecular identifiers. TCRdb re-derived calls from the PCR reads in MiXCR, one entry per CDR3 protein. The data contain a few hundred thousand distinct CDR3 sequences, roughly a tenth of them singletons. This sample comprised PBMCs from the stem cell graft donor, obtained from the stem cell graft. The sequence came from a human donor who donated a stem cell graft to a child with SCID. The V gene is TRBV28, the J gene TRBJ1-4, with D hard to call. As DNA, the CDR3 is TGTGCCAGCAGTTTAGGCTGGCAGCGGGATGAAAAACTGTTTTTT. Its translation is CASSLGWQRDEKLFF.